The sequence of this T cell receptor (gamma chain) was determined in a study of Vδ1+ human thymocytes. The CDR3 is 12 residues long. Germline V gene lookup returns CDR1 EGSNGY and CDR2 YDSYNSKV. This clone was detected a few times. Its antigen is not known. A junction end diverges from the germline sequence, so it may reflect a read error. Study-wide points: Bulk data may be misread because of unexpected Vdelta2 sequences. Thymic TRG and TRD repertoires appeared highly polyclonal, with Gaussian CDR3 length distributions. Around 20% of thymic delta-chain sequences were Vdelta2, with few Vdelta3, unlike blood Vdelta1+ controls.

RNA was extracted from the cells and then reverse transcribed. CDR3 amplicons came from multiplex PCR with pooled V-gene forward and constant-region reverse primers. TCRdb called clones from the multiplex PCR reads again using CATT. The sample holds about 36,000 gamma-chain clones, around 20% seen once. Sequencing was performed on Vdelta1+ gamma-delta thymocytes from the thymus. The sample's subset: FACS-sorted CD3+ TCRalphabeta- TCRVdelta1+ TCRVdelta2- thymocytes. This TCR was sampled from a girl under two years old who had congenital heart surgery. The genes are TRGV2 and TRGJ1 or TRGJ2. Here the CDR3 DNA reads TGTGCCGCCTGGGACGGGGATGGTAAGAAACTCTTT. Its translation: CAAWDGDGKKLF.